This T cell receptor beta chain was observed in a study of blood T cell repertoires in COVID-19 (dated by TCRdb to about 2020). As for the study more broadly: Samples covering the acute and convalescent phases of COVID-19 were provided by collaborators in the United States, Italy and Spain. The repertoires were made available in a free public database intended to serve as a resource for research on the immune response to SARS-CoV-2. The material from the prospective study consisted of cDNA or gDNA derived from T cells, B-cell-depleted T cells, or PBMCs. Subjects who had been exposed to COVID-19, were actively infected with it, or had recovered from it provided the deeply sampled blood TCRbeta repertoires that made up the dataset. Where available, HLA class I and class II types were taken from metadata supplied by the sample provider and were not determined by assay-based typing. Samples were obtained from the ongoing ImmuneRACE study (first 160 participants) and from some 1,300 subjects provided by 6 global collaborators. Nearly every sample came with metadata listing a de-identified subject ID, COVID-19 status, age in years and sex.

About this clone: The clone's antigen remains unknown. No base-level quality is on record; no much larger clone is a single base apart.

TCRbeta CDR3 regions were amplified from genomic DNA by means of the immunoSEQ Assay, a bias-controlled multiplex PCR. The original pipeline was this. Within the assay, amplification of reference gene primers was used to estimate how many nucleated cells each sample contained. Sequence reads were collapsed and filtered to measure the absolute abundance of every unique TCRbeta CDR3 rearrangement. For each sample, productive Simpson clonality was calculated as the square root of Simpson's diversity index across productive rearrangements. TCRdb holds this immuneACCESS table with in-frame rearrangements only. Some clones are missing; in checked studies, unresolved V genes explain under half, and the rest has no known cause. From that table come the V and J calls and clone size; the DNA was used to work out D and trimming. Within this sample are roughly 400,000 clones, with 91% of them counted one time only. The biggest ten clones account for around 0.86% of the sample.

In the germline V gene (reference sequence), CDR1 corresponds to LNHDA and CDR2 to SQIVND. The CDR3, from cysteine to phenylalanine, totals 18 residues. Left in the record is the CDR3 DNA by itself, 54 bases read in frame from the first base. Trimming at the junction amounts to 7 bases on V and 0 bases on J, and the germline ends lie 21 bases apart. Overall study outcomes, separate from this receptor: Clinical and demographic metadata were provided uncurated, with the amount varying by source and participant.

Participants in the prospective study were enrolled through a virtual design, were aged about 18 to 90 years, and lived in 24 United States geographic areas. To assign participants to cohorts, the prospective study relied on clinical history that participants themselves reported in a screening survey and a study questionnaire. Exposed participants had been in contact with someone with a PCR-confirmed or clinician-diagnosed COVID-19 case within 2 weeks of study entry. In the prospective study, mobile phlebotomists collected whole blood, serum and a nasopharyngeal or oropharyngeal swab from each participant. Additional blood draws and questionnaires over a 2-month period could optionally be provided by prospective study participants. Before DNA extraction, blood samples from the prospective study were shipped at room temperature or frozen.

The sequence is built from TRBV19 and TRBJ1-4, with the D gene call left open. This sequence originates from a woman aged 40-49 years who had been exposed to COVID-19. Sequences were obtained from PBMCs or T cells enriched from blood (not recorded which). The CDR3 reads as follows: CASKSRAGTVATNEKLFF. The nucleotide sequence is given as TGTGCCAGTAAGTCGAGGGCAGGCACCGTCGCAACTAATGAAAAACTGTTTTTT.